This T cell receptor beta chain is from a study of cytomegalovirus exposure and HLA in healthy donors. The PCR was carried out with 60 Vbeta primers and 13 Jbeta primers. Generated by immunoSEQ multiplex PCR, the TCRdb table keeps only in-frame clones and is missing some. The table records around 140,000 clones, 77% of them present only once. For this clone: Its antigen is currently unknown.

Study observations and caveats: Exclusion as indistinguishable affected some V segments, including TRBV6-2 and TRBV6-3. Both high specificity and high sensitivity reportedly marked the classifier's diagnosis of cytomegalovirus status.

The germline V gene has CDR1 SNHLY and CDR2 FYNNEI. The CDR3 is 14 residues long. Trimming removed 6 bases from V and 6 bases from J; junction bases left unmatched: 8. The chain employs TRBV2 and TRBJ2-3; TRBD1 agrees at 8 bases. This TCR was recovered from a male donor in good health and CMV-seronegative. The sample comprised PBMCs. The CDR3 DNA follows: TGTGCCAGCAGAGGACAGGGACTTTTGGATACGCAGTATTTT. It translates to CASRGQGLLDTQYF.